These 32 T cell receptor beta chains originate from one sample sequenced in a study of human T cells and chemical hapten exposure. Time point indicated: patch test 3, about 24 weeks after DPC sensitization. Described treatment: therapeutic diphenylcyclopropenone sensitization with weekly scalp DPC. TCRdb reanalysed the RACE reads using MiXCR and keeps one entry per CDR3 protein. This sample has 210,000 or so distinct CDR3 sequences, with roughly a quarter found just once. The source material was whole blood, sampled in connection with sensitization to the hapten diphenylcyclopropenone (DPC). Receptor source: a woman between 40 and 50 years old with alopecia areata. Some clones in this sample may be carry-over from other donors' samples.

This rearrangement joins TRBV24-1 to TRBJ2-1; TRBD2 agrees at 7 bases. The CDR3 runs to 16 residues. Unmatched junction bases numbered 11, after V lost 3 bases and J lost 7 bases. Germline V gene sequence: CDR1 KGHDR, CDR2 SFDVKD. The CDR3: CATSDPLGGRSNEQFF. For the CDR3, the DNA is TGTGCCACCAGTGATCCCCTTGGCGGGAGAAGTAATGAGCAGTTCTTC.

This clonotype was counted between two and nine times. The V and J genes are TRBV20-1 and TRBJ1-5; D is undetermined. CDR1 DFQATT and CDR2 SNEGSKA come from the germline V gene (reference sequence). V shed 0 bases and J shed 2 bases, with 14 bases lying between them. CDR3 length equals 16 residues. CDR3 loop: CSARDLGSAGNQPQHF. In DNA, the CDR3 is TGCAGTGCTAGAGACTTGGGCTCGGCGGGCAATCAGCCCCAGCATTTT.

J is TRBJ2-7 and V is TRBV15; 9 nucleotides align to TRBD1. Germline loops: CDR1 LNHNV, CDR2 YYDKDF (reference sequence). Trimming at V came to 0 bases and at J to 2 bases, leaving 2 bases not matched to a gene. This CDR3 is built from 15 residues. In DNA form, the CDR3 reads TGTGCCACCAGCAGAGACCGGACAGGGGCCTACGAGCAGTACTTC. Translating gives CATSRDRTGAYEQYF.

The chain combines TRBV6-5 with TRBJ1-4; D call uncertain. The V end was cut by 2 bases, the J end by 7 bases, with 11 bases between. CDR3 size: 14 residues. Germline CDR1 MNHEY, CDR2 SVGAGI. CDR3 in DNA: TGTGCCAGCAGTTACAGTGGGGTGGGTGAAAAACTGTTTTTT. This sequence encodes CASSYSGVGEKLFF.

The V gene is TRBV18, the J gene TRBJ2-7; D is uncertain. CDR1 and CDR2 from the germline V gene are KGHSH and LQKENI. V was cut by 3 bases and J by 6 bases, with 15 bases left in between. CDR3 length equals 14 residues. CDR3 sequence (DNA): TGTGCCAGCTCACCGTCCCCTAGGGCTGGCGAGCAGTACTTC. This sequence encodes CASSPSPRAGEQYF.

The rearrangement joins TRBV6-1 to TRBJ2-5; tentatively, D is TRBD1 (6 bases). CDR1 and CDR2 (germline): MNHNS, SASEGT. V was clipped by 6 bases and J by 0 bases, with 14 bases between them. This CDR3 has 15 amino acids. The CDR3 here is CASSPGHNYQETQYF. CDR3 in DNA: TGTGCCAGCAGCCCGGGACACAATTACCAAGAGACCCAGTACTTC.

This clonotype came up a few times. V and J are TRBV4-1 and TRBJ2-4, with 9 nucleotides matching TRBD1. The CDR3 has 20 residues. Looked up from germline, CDR1 is MGHRA and CDR2 is YSYEKL. With V trimmed by 1 base and J by 3 bases, 16 bases remained unmatched. In nucleotides, the CDR3 is TGCGCCAGCAGCCAAGGGGCGGGGGACAGGGAGGGCCTTGGCAAAAACATTCAGTACTTC. It yields the protein CASSQGAGDREGLGKNIQYF.

The chain uses TRBV20-1 and TRBJ2-7; D gene ambiguous. Deletions cut 0 bases from V and 1 base from J, with 10 bases between. Germline V lookup: CDR1 DFQATT, CDR2 SNEGSKA (reference sequence). The CDR3 is made up of 14 amino acids. CDR3 bases: TGCAGTGCTAGAGAGAAAGTGCTGTCCTACGAGCAGTACTTC. It yields the protein CSAREKVLSYEQYF.

V usage is TRBV9 and J usage is TRBJ2-1, with 8 bases lining up with TRBD2. V shed 0 bases, J shed 7 bases, and the junction held 12 bases outside the gene matches. CDR3 length: 17 amino acids. Looked up from germline, CDR1 is SGDLS and CDR2 is YYNGEE. The DNA for the CDR3 is TGTGCCAGCAGCGTAGCTCCCAGCGGGAGCCCGGGGAATGAGCAGTTCTTC. Its translation: CASSVAPSGSPGNEQFF. Supplemented by reference TRBV9 and TRBJ2-1, the full variable domain reads DSGVTQTPKHLITATGQRVTLRCSPRSGDLSVYWYQQSLDQGLQFLIQYYNGEERAKGNILERFSAQQFPDLHSELNLSSLELGDSALYFCASSVAPSGSPGNEQFFGPGTRLTVL.

The V and J genes are TRBV9 and TRBJ2-5; 7 positions match TRBD2. The CDR3 loop spans 15 amino acids. The junction had 7 bases not matched to a gene; V was cut back by 0 bases and J by 5 bases. The germline CDR1 and CDR2 sequences are SGDLS and YYNGEE. CDR3 nucleotides: TGTGCCAGCAGCGTAGAGGCGGGAGCCGCGGAGACCCAGTACTTC. Amino acid sequence: CASSVEAGAAETQYF.

The chain combines TRBV9 with TRBJ2-5; D gene unclear. The V and J ends lost 4 bases and 5 bases respectively, with 15 bases between them. Germline assignment: CDR1 SGDLS and CDR2 YYNGEE. CDR3 length equals 14 residues. The CDR3 DNA sequence: TGTGCCAGCAGCCCCATCGCTACGAGGGAGACCCAGTACTTC. It specifies CASSPIATRETQYF.

The CDR3 nucleotides are TGTGCCAGCAGTTTGGGGGGGGGACTCCAAGAGACCCAGTACTTC. Protein: CASSLGGGLQETQYF. The gene calls are TRBV27 and TRBJ2-5; TRBD2 matches at 7 bases. Germline V gene data show CDR1 as MNHEY and CDR2 as SMNVEV (reference sequence). The J segment lost 1 base and the V segment lost 3 bases, leaving 5 bases of the junction unmatched. The length of the CDR3 is 15 residues.

This clonotype was counted a few times. This chain links TRBV4-2 with TRBJ2-1; D gene unclear. Per the germline V gene, CDR1 is LGHNA and CDR2 is YNFKEQ. The CDR3 consists of 15 residues. Trimming removed 1 base from V and 0 bases from J, with 7 bases in between. CDR3 amino acids: CASSQGPRSYNEQFF. The CDR3 DNA sequence: TGTGCCAGCAGCCAAGGACCCCGCTCCTACAATGAGCAGTTCTTC.

The chain is built from TRBV6-5 and TRBJ2-7; weak D call: TRBD2 (6 bases). CDR1 and CDR2 from the germline V gene are MNHEY and SVGAGI. Trimming removed 0 bases from V and 2 bases from J, with 14 bases in between. This CDR3 has 16 residues. The CDR3 DNA reads TGTGCCAGCAGTTACTCCTGGGGGGAACAGGCCTACGAGCAGTACTTC. It yields the protein CASSYSWGEQAYEQYF.

The rearrangement uses TRBV28 and TRBJ2-1, with 10 bases identical to TRBD1. The CDR3 extends over 15 amino acids. CDR1 is MDHEN, CDR2 SYDVKM, per germline. Trimming at V came to 6 bases and at J to 4 bases, leaving 6 bases not matched to a gene. CDR3 in amino acids: CASSGSGQGYNEQFF. In nucleotides, the CDR3 is TGTGCCAGCAGCGGATCGGGACAGGGGTACAATGAGCAGTTCTTC.

This clonotype was observed at least ten times. The chain recombines TRBV20-1 with TRBJ1-5, with D perhaps matching TRBD1 (6 bases). The CDR3 contains 13 residues. V was clipped by 3 bases and J by 5 bases, with 11 bases between them. Germline V lookup: CDR1 DFQATT, CDR2 SNEGSKA (reference sequence). The CDR3 sequence is CSASRGADQPQHF. The CDR3 DNA reads TGCAGTGCTAGCAGGGGCGCCGATCAGCCCCAGCATTTT.

This chain connects TRBV12-3 or TRBV12-4 to TRBJ2-6, with D hard to call. V lost 5 bases to trimming and J lost 1 base, with 6 bases between them. The CDR3 runs 14 residues. CDR3 residues: CASSLISGANVLTF. Written as DNA, the CDR3 is TGTGCCAGCAGTCTGATTTCTGGGGCCAACGTCCTGACTTTC.

This clonotype was counted only a few times. The rearrangement uses TRBV28 and TRBJ1-6, with 8 bases lining up with TRBD1. The CDR3 has 13 amino acids. The germline V gene has CDR1 MDHEN and CDR2 SYDVKM. V trimming: 7 bases; J trimming: 5 bases; junction bases outside the gene matches: 1. The CDR3 nucleotides are TGTGCCAGCAAACAGGGGGATAATTCACCCCTCCACTTT. It encodes CASKQGDNSPLHF.

The table lists this clonotype with a few counts. Sequence at one end of the junction differs from germline and may be a read error. In nucleotides, the CDR3 is TGTGCCAGCAGCTTTGCGGGACCGGAAAACTTC. Translated: CASSFAGPENF. The chain has TRBV5-5 and TRBJ1-2; D is possibly TRBD1 (5 bases). Germline V lookup: CDR1 SGHKS, CDR2 YYEKEE (reference sequence). CDR3 length: 11 amino acids.

The rearrangement links TRBV29-1 to TRBJ2-7; weak D call: TRBD1 (5 bases). The CDR3 spans 17 residues. Germline CDR1 and CDR2: SQVTM and ANQGSEA. V gave up 0 bases and J gave up 6 bases, with 24 bases separating them. The DNA of the CDR3 is TGCAGCGTTGAAGATGAAAAGTTAGATGAGCAGGGTTCCGAGCAGTACTTC. It codes for CSVEDEKLDEQGSEQYF.

The V call is TRBV18, the J call TRBJ1-6, with unresolved D. This CDR3 spans 13 amino acids. The germline V gene encodes CDR1 KGHSH and CDR2 LQKENI. Trimming removed 2 bases from V and 7 bases from J, with 6 bases in between. The CDR3 region has the DNA TGTGCCAGCTCACCAGGGTTGAATTCACCCCTCCACTTT. Translating it yields CASSPGLNSPLHF.

A few counts support this clonotype. As DNA, the CDR3 is TGTGCCAGCAGTTTGGATGAAAAACTGTTTTTT. It is translated as CASSLDEKLFF. The rearrangement links TRBV12-3 or TRBV12-4 to TRBJ1-4; no clear D gene. This CDR3 has 11 amino acids. V was pared by 3 bases and J by 6 bases, with 2 bases between.

This clonotype was counted only a few times. The CDR3 nucleotides read TGTGCCACCAGCCGGGACCGACCTTCCAATGAGCAGTTCTTC. It yields the protein CATSRDRPSNEQFF. The rearrangement links TRBV24-1 to TRBJ2-1; tentatively, D is TRBD1 or TRBD2 (5 bases each). V lost 7 bases and J lost 6, with 15 bases in between. The CDR3 runs to 14 residues. Germline V lookup: CDR1 KGHDR, CDR2 SFDVKD.

This chain joins TRBV29-1 and TRBJ2-3; the match to TRBD2 covers 9 bases. This CDR3 contains 16 residues. V trimming: 0 bases; J trimming: 4 bases; junction bases outside the gene matches: 8. Per the germline V gene, CDR1 is SQVTM and CDR2 is ANQGSEA. The CDR3 sequence: CSVEDRYLAGPDTQYF. In DNA, the CDR3 is TGCAGCGTTGAAGATCGTTACCTAGCGGGACCAGATACGCAGTATTTT.

The J gene is TRBJ2-3, the V gene TRBV11-2; 11 positions agree with TRBD2. From germline, CDR1 is SGHAT and CDR2 FQNNGV. The CDR3 totals 16 residues. The J segment lost 2 bases and the V segment lost 5 bases, leaving 6 bases of the junction unmatched. The CDR3 DNA is TGTGCCAGCAGCCCGAGACTAGCGGGGTACACAGATACGCAGTATTTT. Its protein is CASSPRLAGYTDTQYF.

This clonotype has just a few counts. The V gene is TRBV6-2 or TRBV6-3, the J gene TRBJ2-7; maybe TRBD1 (6 bases). Looked up from germline, CDR1 is MNHEY and CDR2 is SVGEGT. This CDR3 contains 16 residues. The ends were cut back, 0 bases at V and 2 bases at J, with 14 bases in the middle. CDR3 DNA sequence: TGTGCCAGCAGTTACTCTACAGGGACGGGACCCTACGAGCAGTACTTC. Its translation is CASSYSTGTGPYEQYF.

This clonotype was observed a few times. This chain connects TRBV5-1 to TRBJ2-1; the D gene could be TRBD1 or TRBD2 (5 bases each). Germline CDR1 and CDR2: SGHRS and YFSETQ. Trimming took off 4 bases at V and 2 bases at J, with 16 bases between the two ends. This CDR3 is built from 16 residues. Here the CDR3 reads CASSVGRPWTYNEQFF. The CDR3 region has the DNA TGCGCCAGCAGCGTGGGACGGCCTTGGACCTACAATGAGCAGTTCTTC.

This clonotype appeared once. This rearrangement joins TRBV20-1 to TRBJ1-5; a weak D match, TRBD1 (6 bases). Germline values: CDR1 DFQATT, CDR2 SNEGSKA (reference sequence). V was shortened by 4 bases and J by 4 bases, with 11 bases between the two germline ends. There are 13 residues in the CDR3. In nucleotides, the CDR3 is TGCAGTGCTACTAAAACAGGGAATCAGCCCCAGCATTTT. Translation gives CSATKTGNQPQHF.

CDR3 sequence: CAISDGTSGAAYPREQYF. CDR3 in DNA: TGTGCCATCAGTGATGGGACTAGCGGGGCCGCTTACCCCCGCGAGCAGTACTTC. This sequence joins TRBV10-3 and TRBJ2-7, with 13 nucleotides matching TRBD2. Unmatched junction bases numbered 14, after V lost 3 bases and J lost 6 bases. CDR1 and CDR2 (germline): ENHRY, SYGVKD. The CDR3 sequence is 18 residues long.

This clonotype was counted many times. The chain employs TRBV4-2 and TRBJ1-3; no firm D call. Germline V gene sequence: CDR1 LGHNA, CDR2 YNFKEQ. The CDR3 has 16 amino acids. The V end lost 3 bases, the J end lost 0 bases, and 12 bases lay between the germline ends. The CDR3 coding sequence is TGTGCCAGCAGCCAGAGCGGCCTTCTCTCTGGAAACACCATATATTTT. Translating it yields CASSQSGLLSGNTIYF.

The J gene is TRBJ1-6, the V gene TRBV7-8, with TRBD1 matching 9 bases. CDR3 length: 15 amino acids. V was clipped by 4 bases and J by 8 bases; unmatched bases: 6. Germline CDR1 reads SGHVS; CDR2 reads FQNEAQ. CDR3 residues: CASSSRTGEDSPLHF. The CDR3 DNA is TGTGCCAGCAGCTCAAGGACAGGGGAGGATTCACCCCTCCACTTT.

This rearrangement joins TRBV6-2 or TRBV6-3 to TRBJ2-7; TRBD1 matches 8 bases. This CDR3 comprises 14 residues. Per germline, CDR1 MNHEY and CDR2 SVGEGT. V lost 5 bases and J lost 0; bases outside the gene matches: 3. The CDR3 spells CASSRDRTSYEQYF. The CDR3 nucleotides are TGTGCCAGCAGTAGGGACAGGACCTCCTACGAGCAGTACTTC.